This T cell receptor (beta chain) was observed in a study of OX40 agonist ivuxolimab in advanced cancers. Study background: Among those enrolled, mean age was roughly 55 years (range about 23 to 79) and 82.7% were male. Prior anti-PD-1, anti-PD-L1 or anti-CTLA-4 therapy was allowed; 35% to 40% had some. Overall study findings and caveats: It was also the case that some nonresponders had low normalized T-cell clonal expansion.

Germline V CDR1 and CDR2: MNHEY, SMNVEV (reference sequence). The CDR3 loop spans 15 amino acids. Trimming stripped 5 bases from V and 2 bases from J, with 13 bases between. Systemic immunosuppression or a history of autoimmune disease excluded patients. Some clones are missing from TCRdb's copy, which holds only in-frame ones; the method was immunoSEQ multiplex PCR. The data contain 60,000 to 70,000 clones, 80% to 90% of them singletons. As to this clone: Its antigen is not known.

This TCR came from an adult with an advanced solid tumor such as melanoma, head and neck, liver or kidney cancer. The chain carries TRBV27 and TRBJ1-5; D is uncertain. Material: CD4+ or CD8+ T cells sorted from blood, obtained in a trial of the OX40 agonist ivuxolimab. The CDR3 spells CASSTVREGNQPQHF. CDR3 coding DNA: TGTGCCAGCAGTACTGTGAGGGAGGGCAATCAGCCCCAGCATTTT.